The 27 T cell receptor beta chains presented below share a single source sample, sequenced in a study of somatic mutations in cytotoxic T cells in rheumatoid arthritis. TCRdb's copy holds only in-frame clones and misses some; the assay was immunoSEQ multiplex PCR. This table has 20,000 to 25,000 clones, about 83% appearing once. The sequencing sample was made of CD8+ T cells sorted from blood. The receptors were gathered from an adult with rheumatoid arthritis.

This rearrangement joins TRBV4-3 to TRBJ1-3; D is unclear. Germline V gene lookup returns CDR1 LGHNA and CDR2 YSLEER. The CDR3 has 15 amino acids. The germline V and J ends were trimmed by 1 base and 0 bases, with 7 bases remaining between them. DNA for the CDR3: TGCGCCAGCAGCCAAGTCGGCAGCTCTGGAAACACCATATATTTT. Amino acids: CASSQVGSSGNTIYF.

This clone was seen a handful of times. The gene calls are TRBV5-4 and TRBJ2-7; TRBD2 is a possible D gene (6 bases). Germline CDR1 SGHNT, CDR2 YYREEE (reference sequence). The CDR3 is made up of 18 amino acids. Trimming took off 0 bases at V and 0 bases at J, with 19 bases between the two ends. The CDR3 sequence is CASSLELSGALVSYEQYF. CDR3 DNA sequence: TGTGCCAGCAGCTTGGAACTTAGCGGAGCACTCGTCTCCTACGAGCAGTACTTC.

The rearrangement links TRBV21-1 to TRBJ2-5. TRBV21-1 is recorded as a pseudogene. The CDR3 is 12 amino acids. Here the CDR3 reads CASLGALQTQYF. Here the CDR3 DNA reads TGTGCCAGCCTCGGGGCGCTGCAGACCCAGTACTTC.

This chain connects TRBV4-3 to TRBJ1-1; TRBD1 aligns across 11 bases. This CDR3 contains 15 residues. J gave up 5 bases and V 7 bases, and 9 bases lay outside the gene matches. The V gene's germline CDR1 is LGHNA and CDR2 YSLEER. The CDR3 nucleotides read TGCGCCAGCAAGAGGACAGGGGGCGGTTGGACTGAAGCTTTCTTT. It is translated as CASKRTGGGWTEAFF.

The chain recombines TRBV7-6 with TRBJ2-5; the D gene is possibly TRBD2 (6 bases). The germline V and J ends were trimmed by 5 bases and 2 bases, with 27 bases remaining between them. Germline lookup yields CDR1 SGHVS and CDR2 FNYEAQ. The CDR3 is 19 amino acids. The CDR3 sequence is CASSQRVGTPIGEQETQYF. The CDR3 DNA reads TGTGCCAGCAGCCAGAGGGTCGGGACTCCAATTGGAGAGCAAGAGACCCAGTACTTC.

V is TRBV6-5 and J is TRBJ1-1; no definite D call. CDR1 and CDR2 from the germline V gene are MNHEY and SVGAGI. CDR3 length: 13 amino acids. V lost 0 bases and J 1 base, leaving 3 bases between the germline ends. In DNA, the CDR3 is TGTGCCAGCAGTTACTCGAGGAACACTGAAGCTTTCTTT. Translating it yields CASSYSRNTEAFF.

V usage is TRBV6-6 and J usage is TRBJ2-5; the D is unclear. CDR1 is MNHNY and CDR2 is SVGAGI in the germline V gene (reference sequence). CDR3 length: 13 residues. Between the trimmed V and J ends, which lost 6 bases and 7 bases, there was a span of 15 bases. The CDR3 loop is CASSPTNSRTQYF. In DNA form, the CDR3 reads TGTGCCAGCAGCCCGACAAACTCGCGGACCCAGTACTTC.

This clone was detected only once. The V call is TRBV4-1, the J call TRBJ1-1; D gene ambiguous. Trimming shortened V by 0 bases and J by 4 bases, and 12 bases separated the two germline ends. The germline V gene has CDR1 MGHRA and CDR2 YSYEKL. The CDR3 is 15 amino acids. The CDR3 loop is CASSQDYGSGTEAFF. The CDR3 DNA reads TGCGCCAGCAGCCAAGATTACGGTAGCGGCACTGAAGCTTTCTTT.

The rearrangement uses TRBV5-4 and TRBJ1-1; unclear D gene. The CDR3 extends over 17 amino acids. CDR1 and CDR2 (germline): SGHNT, YYREEE (reference sequence). The V gene lost 4 bases and the J gene lost 0 bases, with 19 bases spanning the gap. The CDR3 DNA sequence: TGTGCCAGCAGCCCTCTGTTTCTCGGCCCCGTGAACACTGAAGCTTTCTTT. This encodes CASSPLFLGPVNTEAFF.

Worth noting for this clone: The junction departs from the called germline gene at one end, perhaps through a read error. This chain uses TRBV7-9 with TRBJ2-7; perhaps TRBD2 as D (6 bases). Per the germline V gene, CDR1 is SEHNR and CDR2 is FQNEAQ (reference sequence). The CDR3 contains 16 residues. DNA for the CDR3: TGTGCCAGCAGCTTAGCGATGGCTAGCGCGACCTACGCGCAGTACTTC. Amino acids: CASSLAMASATYAQYF.

The chain uses TRBV5-1 and TRBJ2-5, with 7 bases that match TRBD1. The CDR3 is 13 residues long. Germline loops: CDR1 SGHRS, CDR2 YFSETQ. Trimming removed 3 bases from V and 1 base from J; junction bases left unmatched: 0. The CDR3: CASSWDSQETQYF. CDR3 DNA sequence: TGCGCCAGCAGCTGGGACAGCCAAGAGACCCAGTACTTC.

V usage is TRBV25-1 and J usage is TRBJ1-1; 7 nucleotides agree with TRBD1. CDR1 MGHDK and CDR2 SYGVNS come from the germline V gene. The CDR3 is made up of 13 amino acids. V dropped 6 bases and J dropped 8; count of bases not matched to a gene: 9. The CDR3 is CASSILGQREAFF. The CDR3 DNA follows: TGTGCCAGCAGCATTCTGGGACAGAGAGAAGCTTTCTTT. Filled out from reference TRBV25-1 and TRBJ1-1, the complete variable domain reads EADIYQTPRYLVIGTGKKITLECSQTMGHDKMYWYQQDPGMELHLIHYSYGVNSTEKGDLSSESTVSRIRTEHFPLTLESARPSHTSQYLCASSILGQREAFFGQGTRLTVV.

The gene calls are TRBV2 and TRBJ2-7, with TRBD2 identical over 7 bases. The CDR3 contains 14 residues. Germline lookup yields CDR1 SNHLY and CDR2 FYNNEI. CDR3 residues: CATGGTGGGVEQYF. The CDR3 nucleotides are TGTGCAACCGGGGGTACGGGAGGAGGGGTCGAGCAGTACTTC.

This clone turned up a few times. The chain uses TRBV2 and TRBJ2-5; 12 bases are a match to TRBD2. From germline, CDR1 is SNHLY and CDR2 FYNNEI. The CDR3 runs 14 residues. J lost 5 bases, V lost 5 bases, and 3 bases had no gene match. Here the CDR3 reads CASSRLAGDETQYF. CDR3 coding DNA: TGTGCCAGCAGTCGACTAGCGGGAGACGAGACCCAGTACTTC.

This chain joins TRBV15 and TRBJ2-1; D remains unclear. This CDR3 comprises 13 residues. V was pared by 1 base and J by 5 bases, with 6 bases between. Germline-derived CDR1 and CDR2 are LNHNV and YYDKDF (reference sequence). DNA for the CDR3: TGTGCCACCAGCAGAGTTACGCACAATGAGCAGTTCTTC. This gives the protein CATSRVTHNEQFF.

This chain uses TRBV6-5 with TRBJ2-7; 7 bases are shared with TRBD1. V lost 4 bases to trimming and J lost 4 bases; unmatched junction nucleotides: 13. The CDR3 sequence is 16 residues long. Germline lookup yields CDR1 MNHEY and CDR2 SVGAGI. The CDR3 region is CASSSPRGQRMYEQYF. Here the CDR3 DNA reads TGTGCCAGCAGTTCCCCACGGGGACAGAGAATGTACGAGCAGTACTTC.

The chain is built from TRBV19 and TRBJ2-3; 7 bases fit TRBD1. CDR1 LNHDA and CDR2 SQIVND come from the germline V gene (reference sequence). J gave up 2 bases and V 6 bases, and 8 bases lay outside the gene matches. CDR3 size: 15 residues. The CDR3 here is CASSPGQVYTDTQYF. DNA of the CDR3: TGTGCCAGTAGCCCTGGACAGGTGTACACAGATACGCAGTATTTT.

The chain uses TRBV11-2 and TRBJ2-3, with unresolved D. Per the germline V gene, CDR1 is SGHAT and CDR2 is FQNNGV. Deletions cut 4 bases from V and 6 bases from J, with 5 bases between. The CDR3 spans 11 residues. The CDR3 sequence: CASSSWDTQYF. For the CDR3, the DNA is TGTGCCAGCAGCTCGTGGGATACGCAGTATTTT.

This clone was picked up one time. The chain joins TRBV7-2 to TRBJ2-1; D might be TRBD2 (6 bases). Trimming stripped 5 bases from V and 0 bases from J, with 14 bases between. Germline CDR1 is SGHTA and CDR2 is FQGNSA. CDR3 size: 16 residues. The CDR3 DNA sequence: TGTGCCAGCAGCCGAGCGCCGACTAGCTCCTACAATGAGCAGTTCTTC. As protein: CASSRAPTSSYNEQFF.

This chain links TRBV27 with TRBJ2-5; 9 bases are shared with TRBD1. CDR3 size: 15 residues. The V gene end was trimmed by 6 bases and the J gene end by 5 bases; junction bases not matched to a gene: 10. The germline V gene encodes CDR1 MNHEY and CDR2 SMNVEV (reference sequence). The CDR3 DNA is TGTGCCAGCAGACCCACAGGGGGCTTTATGGAGACCCAGTACTTC. Amino acids: CASRPTGGFMETQYF.

The chain employs TRBV11-2 and TRBJ2-1, with D unresolved. The CDR3 length is 16 residues. The V gene's germline CDR1 is SGHAT and CDR2 FQNNGV. V was clipped by 5 bases and J by 2 bases, with 16 bases between them. The CDR3 spells CASSLGRTLTYNEQFF. CDR3 coding DNA: TGTGCCAGCAGCCTCGGACGCACACTCACCTACAATGAGCAGTTCTTC.

The J gene is TRBJ1-3, the V gene TRBV4-2; a possible D gene is TRBD1 (6 bases). The CDR3 loop spans 14 amino acids. Trimming shortened V by 3 bases and J by 4 bases, and 10 bases separated the two germline ends. Per the germline V gene, CDR1 is LGHNA and CDR2 is YNFKEQ. In nucleotides, the CDR3 is TGTGCCAGCAGCCAGAGGGGGAGCGGAAACACCATATATTTT. Encoded protein: CASSQRGSGNTIYF.

The chain combines TRBV2 with TRBJ2-4, with no clear D. V lost 3 bases to trimming and J lost 1 base, with 13 bases between them. The CDR3 runs 16 residues. From germline, CDR1 is SNHLY and CDR2 FYNNEI. The CDR3 DNA is TGTGCCAGCAGTGACGGCTCACGGCGGGCCAAAAACATTCAGTACTTC. Encoded protein: CASSDGSRRAKNIQYF.

V gene TRBV6-6 combines with J gene TRBJ1-1; 8 nucleotides line up with TRBD1. Germline assignment: CDR1 MNHNY and CDR2 SVGAGI (reference sequence). Trimming cost V 7 bases and J 3 bases; bases outside gene matches: 13. This CDR3 contains 16 residues. The CDR3, as DNA: TGTGCCAGCATTAAACTTGGGACAGGACGATACACTGAAGCTTTCTTT. Encoded protein: CASIKLGTGRYTEAFF.

This CDR3 is CASSLALNTEAFF. The CDR3, as DNA: TGTGCCAGCAGCTTGGCATTGAACACTGAAGCTTTCTTT. The V call is TRBV5-6, the J call TRBJ1-1; D ambiguous. V shed 0 bases and J shed 0 bases, with 3 bases lying between them. The CDR3 sequence is 13 residues long. CDR1 is SGHDT, CDR2 YYEEEE, per germline. The variable domain in full, with the rest retrieved from reference TRBV5-6 and TRBJ1-1, is DAGVTQSPTHLIKTRGQQVTLRCSPKSGHDTVSWYQQALGQGPQFIFQYYEEEERQRGNFPDRFSGHQFPNYSSELNVNALLLGDSALYLCASSLALNTEAFFGQGTRLTVV.

The chain is built from TRBV9 and TRBJ2-3; D ambiguous. CDR1 is SGDLS and CDR2 is YYNGEE in the germline V gene. Trimming took off 0 bases at V and 7 bases at J, with 3 bases between the two ends. This CDR3 has 11 amino acids. CDR3 nucleotides: TGTGCCAGCAGCGTAGGCAATACGCAGTATTTT. Encoded protein: CASSVGNTQYF.

This chain links TRBV4-2 with TRBJ2-1; 10 bases map to TRBD2. Per germline, CDR1 LGHNA and CDR2 YNFKEQ. V dropped 3 bases and J dropped 4; count of bases not matched to a gene: 6. This CDR3 comprises 16 residues. As DNA, the CDR3 is TGTGCCAGCAGCCAGCAACTAGCGGGGTTTTACAATGAGCAGTTCTTC. Protein product: CASSQQLAGFYNEQFF.